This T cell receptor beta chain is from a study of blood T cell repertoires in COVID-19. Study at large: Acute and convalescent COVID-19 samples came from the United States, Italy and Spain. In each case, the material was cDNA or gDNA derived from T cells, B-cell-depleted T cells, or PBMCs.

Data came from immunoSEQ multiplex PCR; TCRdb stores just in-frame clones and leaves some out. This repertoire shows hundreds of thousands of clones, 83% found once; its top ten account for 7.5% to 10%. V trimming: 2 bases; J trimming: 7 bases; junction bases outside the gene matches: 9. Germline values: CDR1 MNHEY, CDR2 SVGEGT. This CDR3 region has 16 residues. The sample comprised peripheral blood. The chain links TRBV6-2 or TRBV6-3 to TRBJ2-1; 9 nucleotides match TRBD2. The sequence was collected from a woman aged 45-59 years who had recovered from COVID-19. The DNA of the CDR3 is TGTGCCAGCAGTTACCCCGGGACTAGCCTAAGAAATGAGCAGTTCTTC. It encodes CASSYPGTSLRNEQFF.